Detailed here is one T cell receptor (beta chain). This sample was taken from a study of T cell changes during pregnancy in multiple sclerosis. The CDR3 loop spans 16 amino acids. V was clipped by 3 bases and J by 1 base, with 12 bases between them. Germline lookup yields CDR1 SGHNT and CDR2 YENEEA. TCRdb's table, derived via immunoSEQ multiplex PCR, lists solely in-frame clones and lacks some. The top ten hold roughly 1.4% of the sample, which has more than 90,000 clones, 80% to 95% seen once. This specimen consisted of peripheral blood, obtained in the third trimester of pregnancy. The chain carries TRBV11-3 and TRBJ2-2, with D possibly matching TRBD2 (7 bases). This sequence was found in a female donor with multiple sclerosis, enrolled in a pregnancy study. CDR3 loop: CASSLRGGENTGELFF. CDR3 DNA: TGTGCCAGCAGCTTGAGGGGGGGTGAGAACACCGGGGAGCTGTTTTTT.